Presented here are 4 T cell receptor beta chains from one specimen sequenced in a study of shared clonotypes between healthy human individuals. Only in-frame clones appear in the TCRdb table, and some are missing; sequencing was by immunoSEQ multiplex PCR. The table has roughly 530,000 clones, 96% seen once. Sequenced: naive CD4+ T cells sorted from blood. As for subset: CD45RA+ positively selected. These TCRs come from a woman aged 30 to 39 in good health.

The gene calls are TRBV10-3 and TRBJ1-1; 10 nucleotides agree with TRBD1. With V trimmed by 6 bases and J by 3 bases, 4 bases remained unmatched. This CDR3 spans 14 amino acids. Germline CDR1 reads ENHRY; CDR2 reads SYGVKD. In DNA, the CDR3 is TGTGCCATCAGCCGGGACAGGGGAGACACTGAAGCTTTCTTT. Its translation is CAISRDRGDTEAFF.

A single count supports this clone. One junction end disagrees with the germline gene, perhaps due to a read error. The chain joins TRBV27 to TRBJ2-7; TRBD2 matches at 9 bases. Germline assignment: CDR1 MNHEY and CDR2 SMNVEV (reference sequence). CDR3 length: 15 residues. This CDR3 is CASSFRREGSNEQYF. In nucleotides, the CDR3 is TGTGCCAGCAGTTTTCGGCGGGAGGGCTCCAACGAGCAGTACTTC.

The V call is TRBV20-1, the J call TRBJ2-7; no firm D call. CDR3 length: 11 residues. Germline loops: CDR1 DFQATT, CDR2 SNEGSKA (reference sequence). Trimming stripped 3 bases from V and 3 bases from J, with 6 bases between. The CDR3 DNA reads as TGCAGTGCTAGTTGGAACTACGAGCAGTACTTC. It specifies CSASWNYEQYF.

This rearrangement joins TRBV18 to TRBJ1-5; D is perhaps TRBD1 (5 bases). CDR1 and CDR2 from the germline V gene are KGHSH and LQKENI. The CDR3 loop spans 14 amino acids. The germline V and J ends were trimmed by 2 bases and 3 bases, with 8 bases remaining between them. The CDR3, as DNA: TGTGCCAGCTCACCAAGACAGTCCAATCAGCCCCAGCATTTT. This sequence encodes CASSPRQSNQPQHF.